Listed below are T cell receptor beta chains from one sample, sequenced in a study of T cell responses to AZD1222 COVID-19 vaccine. Generated by immunoSEQ multiplex PCR, the TCRdb table keeps only in-frame clones and is missing some. The top ten clones hold roughly 15% of a sample with about 56,000 clones, about 90% of them seen once. The sample in question was peripheral blood, obtained on day 0 of AZD1222 vaccination. These receptor sequences come from an adult in good health. Both conserved end residues are part of each CDR3. A D gene is named only where the DNA matches it firmly. The size entry is marked missing in some rows and otherwise reads once, few, many or a size class.

cdr3_nt	cdr3_aa	v_call	cdr3_length	clone_size	j_call	d_call
TGTGCCAGCAGCGTGGGGGAGAGCTCCTACAATGAGCAGTTCTTC	CASSVGESSYNEQFF	TRBV7-2	15	once	TRBJ2-1	.
TGTGCCAGCAGCCTTTTGGGAAACAATTTGAATGAGCAGTTCTTC	CASSLLGNNLNEQFF	TRBV7-9	15	.	TRBJ2-1	.
TGTGCCAGCAGTACAGGGGCGAATCAGCCCCAGCATTTT	CASSTGANQPQHF	TRBV28	13	.	TRBJ1-5	TRBD1
TGTGCCAGCAGCCATGGGGTGGCGGGAGACCCTTACAATGAGCAGTTCTTC	CASSHGVAGDPYNEQFF	TRBV7-2	17	.	TRBJ2-1	TRBD2
TGTGCCACGCAACAGGGAGAAGGCAATCAGCCCCAGCATTTT	CATQQGEGNQPQHF	TRBV15	14	.	TRBJ1-5	.
TGTGCCTGGAGTGTACGGGGCAGGGGGGGCTATGGCTACACCTTC	CAWSVRGRGGYGYTF	TRBV30	15	.	TRBJ1-2	TRBD1
TGTGCCAGTAGTATTCTGGCGGGAGTCACCTACAATGAGCAGTTCTTC	CASSILAGVTYNEQFF	TRBV19	16	once	TRBJ2-1	TRBD2
TGTGCCAGTAGTATACAGGGGGCTCAGCCCCAGCATTTT	CASSIQGAQPQHF	TRBV19	13	.	TRBJ1-5	TRBD1
TGTGCCAGCAGTGGTCTAGCGGGAGCGAGTGAGCAGTTCTTC	CASSGLAGASEQFF	TRBV6-4	14	.	TRBJ2-1	TRBD2
TGTGCCAGTCAAGAGTCCCTCGGACAGCTCAATCAGCCCCAGCATTTT	CASQESLGQLNQPQHF	TRBV19	16	.	TRBJ1-5	.
TGCGCCAGCAGCGCGGGACAGGGTCAGGCGACCCAGTACTTC	CASSAGQGQATQYF	TRBV5-1	14	.	TRBJ2-5	TRBD1
TGTGCCAGCAGCCAGGGGGTGGGACTAGCGGGAGAGGGAACAGAGACCCAGTACTTC	CASSQGVGLAGEGTETQYF	TRBV3-1/TRBV3-2	19	.	TRBJ2-5	TRBD2